This T cell receptor beta chain derives from a study of OX40 agonist ivuxolimab in advanced cancers. Study-wide findings and caveats: Clonal expansion by week 6 occurred in CD4+ and CD8+ blood T cells (at 0.1 to 3.0 mg/kg).

This clone was seen just once. Its cognate antigen is unknown. Here immunoSEQ multiplex PCR was the method, and the copy in TCRdb shows in-frame clones only, minus some. Here the sample spans 50,000 to 75,000 clones, about 92% being singletons. Peripheral blood came from all dose cohorts at three timepoints. The starting material was CD4+ or CD8+ T cells sorted from blood, obtained in a trial of the OX40 agonist ivuxolimab. This sequence was found in an adult with an advanced solid tumor such as melanoma, head and neck, liver or kidney cancer.

CDR3 in DNA: TGTGCCAGCAGCCGACAGGGTTGGCCCCATGAGCAGTACTTC. Translated, it gives CASSRQGWPHEQYF. The chain is built from TRBV6-5 and TRBJ2-7; 7 nucleotides match TRBD1. The CDR3 covers 14 residues. With V trimmed by 6 bases and J by 7 bases, 12 bases remained unmatched. Germline CDR1 reads MNHEY; CDR2 reads SVGAGI.